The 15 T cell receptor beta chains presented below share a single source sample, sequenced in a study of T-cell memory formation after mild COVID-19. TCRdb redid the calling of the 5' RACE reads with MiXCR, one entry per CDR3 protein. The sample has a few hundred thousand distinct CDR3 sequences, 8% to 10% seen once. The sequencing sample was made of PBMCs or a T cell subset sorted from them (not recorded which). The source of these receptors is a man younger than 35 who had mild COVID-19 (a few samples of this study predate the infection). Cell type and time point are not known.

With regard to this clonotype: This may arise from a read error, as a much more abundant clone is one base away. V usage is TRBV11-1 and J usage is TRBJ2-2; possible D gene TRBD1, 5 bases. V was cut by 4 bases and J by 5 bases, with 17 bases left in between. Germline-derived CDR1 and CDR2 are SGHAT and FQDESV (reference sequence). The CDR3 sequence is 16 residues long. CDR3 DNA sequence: TGTGCCAGCAGCTCGGACATGGCCCTCTCAACCGGGGAGCTGTTTTTT. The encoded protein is CASSSDMALSTGELFF.

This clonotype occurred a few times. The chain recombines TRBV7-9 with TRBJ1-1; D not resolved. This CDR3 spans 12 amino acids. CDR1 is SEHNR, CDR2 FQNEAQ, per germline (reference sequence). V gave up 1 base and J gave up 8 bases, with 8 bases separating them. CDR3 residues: CASSLGTPEAFF. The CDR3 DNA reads TGTGCCAGCAGCTTAGGGACCCCAGAAGCTTTCTTT.

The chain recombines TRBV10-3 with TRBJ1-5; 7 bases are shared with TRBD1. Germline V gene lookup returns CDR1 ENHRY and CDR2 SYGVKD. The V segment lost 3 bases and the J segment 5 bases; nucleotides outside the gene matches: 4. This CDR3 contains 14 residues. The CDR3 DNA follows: TGTGCCATCAGTGAATCCGGGACAGATCAGCCCCAGCATTTT. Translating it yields CAISESGTDQPQHF.

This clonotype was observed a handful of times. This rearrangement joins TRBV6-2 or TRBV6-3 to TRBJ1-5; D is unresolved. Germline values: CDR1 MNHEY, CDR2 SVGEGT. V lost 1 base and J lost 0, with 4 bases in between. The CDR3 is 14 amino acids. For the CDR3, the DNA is TGTGCCAGCAGTTACTGGGATAGCAATCAGCCCCAGCATTTT. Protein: CASSYWDSNQPQHF.

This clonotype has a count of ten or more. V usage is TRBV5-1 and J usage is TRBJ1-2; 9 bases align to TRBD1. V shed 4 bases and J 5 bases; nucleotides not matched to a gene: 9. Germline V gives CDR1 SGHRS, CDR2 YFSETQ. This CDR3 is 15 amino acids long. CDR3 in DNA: TGCGCCAGCAGCGACCGGGACAGGGAAAGATATGGCTACACCTTC. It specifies CASSDRDRERYGYTF.

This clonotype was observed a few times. CDR3 residues: CASSSRDSYEQYV. The CDR3 DNA sequence: TGTGCCAGCAGCTCCCGGGACAGCTACGAGCAGTACGTC. The V call is TRBV5-6, the J call TRBJ2-7; 7 positions agree with TRBD1. Germline CDR1 and CDR2: SGHDT and YYEEEE. The CDR3 has 13 residues. Trimming cost V 3 bases and J 3 bases; bases outside gene matches: 3.

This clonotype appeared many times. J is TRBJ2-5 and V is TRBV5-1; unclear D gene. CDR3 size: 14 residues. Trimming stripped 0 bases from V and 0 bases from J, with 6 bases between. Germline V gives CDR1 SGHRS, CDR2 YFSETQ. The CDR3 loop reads CASSLGVDQETQYF. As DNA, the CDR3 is TGCGCCAGCAGCTTGGGAGTCGACCAAGAGACCCAGTACTTC. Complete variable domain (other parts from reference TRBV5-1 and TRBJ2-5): KAGVTQTPRYLIKTRGQQVTLSCSPISGHRSVSWYQQTPGQGLQFLFEYFSETQRNKGNFPGRFSGRQFSNSRSEMNVSTLELGDSALYLCASSLGVDQETQYFGPGTRLLVL.

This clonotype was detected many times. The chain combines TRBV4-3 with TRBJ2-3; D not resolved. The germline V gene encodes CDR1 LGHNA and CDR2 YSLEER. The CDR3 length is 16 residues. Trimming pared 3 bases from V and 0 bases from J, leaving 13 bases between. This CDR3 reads CASSHATSDSTDTQYF. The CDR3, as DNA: TGCGCCAGCAGCCACGCGACGTCTGACAGCACAGATACGCAGTATTTT.

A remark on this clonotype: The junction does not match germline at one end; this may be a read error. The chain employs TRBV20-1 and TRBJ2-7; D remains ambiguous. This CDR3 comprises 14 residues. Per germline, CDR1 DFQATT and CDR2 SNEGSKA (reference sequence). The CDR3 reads CSDRDARSSYEQYF. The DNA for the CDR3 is TGCAGTGATAGAGATGCAAGGAGCTCCTACGAGCAGTACTTC.

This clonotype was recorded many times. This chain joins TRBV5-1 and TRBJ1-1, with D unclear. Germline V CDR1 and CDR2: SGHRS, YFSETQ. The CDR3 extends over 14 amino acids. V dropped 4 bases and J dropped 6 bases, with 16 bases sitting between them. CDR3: CASSPSPGPPEAFF. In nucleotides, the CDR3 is TGCGCCAGCAGCCCTTCCCCCGGGCCACCTGAAGCTTTCTTT.

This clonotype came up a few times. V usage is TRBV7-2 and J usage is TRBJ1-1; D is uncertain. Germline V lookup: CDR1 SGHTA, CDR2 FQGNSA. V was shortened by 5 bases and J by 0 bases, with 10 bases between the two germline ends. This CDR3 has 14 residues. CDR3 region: CASSPQPMNTEAFF. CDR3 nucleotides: TGTGCCAGCAGCCCCCAGCCGATGAACACTGAAGCTTTCTTT.

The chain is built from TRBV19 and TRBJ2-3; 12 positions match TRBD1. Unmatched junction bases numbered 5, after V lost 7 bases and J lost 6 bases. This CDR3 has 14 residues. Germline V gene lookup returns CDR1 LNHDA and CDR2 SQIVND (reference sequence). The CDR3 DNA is TGTGCCAGTAAAGGGACAGGGGGCCGCGATACGCAGTATTTT. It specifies CASKGTGGRDTQYF.

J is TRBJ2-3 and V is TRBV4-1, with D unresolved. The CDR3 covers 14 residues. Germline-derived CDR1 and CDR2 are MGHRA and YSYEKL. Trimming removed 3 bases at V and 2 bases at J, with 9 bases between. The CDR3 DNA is TGCGCCAGCAGCCAGTTCGTCCTCACAGATACGCAGTATTTT. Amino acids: CASSQFVLTDTQYF.

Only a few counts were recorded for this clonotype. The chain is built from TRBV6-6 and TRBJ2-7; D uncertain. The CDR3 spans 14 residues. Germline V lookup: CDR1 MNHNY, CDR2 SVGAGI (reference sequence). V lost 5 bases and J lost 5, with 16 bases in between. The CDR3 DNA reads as TGTGCCAGCAGTCTCCTTATTAGTGGTGACGAGCAGTACGTC. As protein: CASSLLISGDEQYV.

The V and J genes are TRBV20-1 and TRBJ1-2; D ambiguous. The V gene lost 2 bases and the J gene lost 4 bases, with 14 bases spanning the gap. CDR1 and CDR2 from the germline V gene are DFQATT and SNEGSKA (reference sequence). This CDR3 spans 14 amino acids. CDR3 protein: CSARKWGPGYGYTF. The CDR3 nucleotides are TGCAGTGCTAGAAAATGGGGTCCGGGCTATGGCTACACCTTC.